These 27 T cell receptor beta chains came from one sample sequenced in a study of identical twins. TCRdb passed the 5' RACE reads through MiXCR, listing each CDR3 protein once. The sample includes hundreds of thousands of distinct CDR3 sequences, 15% to 20% of them seen just once. These data are also associated with another study on T cells expressing NK-cell markers.

The source material was PBMCs. The receptors derive from a woman between 18 and 29 years old in good health.

The chain has TRBV3-1 and TRBJ2-1; 8 bases are shared with TRBD2. Germline CDR1 and CDR2: LGHDT and YNNKEL (reference sequence). V was pared by 0 bases and J by 4 bases, with 5 bases of the junction left unmatched. CDR3 length: 16 residues. This CDR3 is CASSQDPGGGYNEQFF. The CDR3 coding sequence is TGTGCCAGCAGCCAAGATCCGGGGGGGGGATACAATGAGCAGTTCTTC.

The CDR3 coding sequence is TGTGCCAGCGAGGCAGGGGGAGGCTACGAGCAGTACTTC. The encoded protein is CASEAGGGYEQYF. This sequence joins TRBV12-3 or TRBV12-4 and TRBJ2-7; tentative D call: TRBD1 (7 bases). The CDR3 covers 13 residues. The ends were cut back, 8 bases at V and 3 bases at J, with 14 bases in the middle.

This rearrangement joins TRBV10-3 to TRBJ2-3, with 11 bases lining up with TRBD2. The CDR3 is 16 residues long. Per the germline V gene, CDR1 is ENHRY and CDR2 is SYGVKD. V shed 6 bases, J shed 4 bases, and the junction held 9 bases outside the gene matches. This CDR3 is CAIRGGLAGHADTQYF. The CDR3 nucleotides are TGTGCCATCAGGGGAGGACTAGCGGGCCATGCAGATACGCAGTATTTT.

V gene TRBV6-5 combines with J gene TRBJ2-7; TRBD1 matches 7 bases. V was clipped by 2 bases and J by 0 bases; unmatched bases: 4. The CDR3 runs to 15 residues. The germline gives CDR1 MNHEY, CDR2 SVGAGI. CDR3 amino acids: CASSYTGDSSYEQYF. The CDR3 region has the DNA TGTGCCAGCAGTTACACAGGGGACAGCTCCTACGAGCAGTACTTC.

The chain couples TRBV27 to TRBJ2-7; 11 bases map to TRBD2. The trim removed 5 bases at V and 2 bases at J, leaving 8 bases unmatched. Germline V CDR1 and CDR2: MNHEY, SMNVEV (reference sequence). The length of the CDR3 is 16 residues. For the CDR3, the DNA is TGTGCCAGCAGTCCTACGCTAGCGGGGGGCACCTACGAGCAGTACTTC. Protein product: CASSPTLAGGTYEQYF.

This clonotype was detected only a few times. The chain recombines TRBV7-2 with TRBJ2-7, with 7 positions matching TRBD1. Germline lookup yields CDR1 SGHTA and CDR2 FQGNSA. CDR3 length: 14 residues. J gave up 2 bases and V 5 bases, and 6 bases lay outside the gene matches. CDR3 DNA sequence: TGTGCCAGCAGCGTCAACAGGGGCGCCTACGAGCAGTACTTC. This encodes CASSVNRGAYEQYF.

The chain is built from TRBV24-1 and TRBJ2-2; 7 bases line up with TRBD1. V was clipped by 3 bases and J by 0 bases; unmatched bases: 6. Germline V gene lookup returns CDR1 KGHDR and CDR2 SFDVKD. CDR3 size: 17 residues. The CDR3 sequence is CATSDTGTESNTGELFF. DNA of the CDR3: TGTGCCACCAGTGATACAGGGACAGAGTCGAACACCGGGGAGCTGTTTTTT.

The chain recombines TRBV7-8 with TRBJ2-3; the D is unclear. Germline CDR1 reads SGHVS; CDR2 reads FQNEAQ. The V end was cut by 1 base, the J end by 0 bases, with 11 bases between. This CDR3 contains 16 residues. CDR3 sequence (DNA): TGTGCCAGCAGCTTAGTTGTCTTTTCTAGCACAGATACGCAGTATTTT. It yields the protein CASSLVVFSSTDTQYF.

The chain employs TRBV6-1 and TRBJ2-7; 7 bases match TRBD2. Trimming took 8 bases from V and 4 from J; bases not matched to a gene: 11. CDR1 is MNHNS, CDR2 SASEGT, per germline. This CDR3 region has 14 residues. CDR3 sequence: CASSQRGGKYEQYF. DNA for the CDR3: TGTGCCAGCTCTCAACGGGGAGGGAAATACGAGCAGTACTTC.

The chain combines TRBV27 with TRBJ1-1; weak D call: TRBD1 (6 bases). With 7 bases removed from V and 4 bases from J, the gap between germline ends came to 19 bases. From germline, CDR1 is MNHEY and CDR2 SMNVEV (reference sequence). The CDR3 has 15 residues. The CDR3 loop is CASTDLVGGGTEAFF. The CDR3 DNA reads TGTGCCAGCACCGACCTGGTAGGAGGGGGCACTGAAGCTTTCTTT.

This clonotype was detected only once. The CDR3 DNA is TGCGCCAGCAGTGAGATTGGGGATTCACCCCTCCACTTT. This gives the protein CASSEIGDSPLHF. The chain uses TRBV10-1 and TRBJ1-6, with D unresolved. The CDR3 has 13 amino acids. Per germline, CDR1 WNHNN and CDR2 SYGVQD (reference sequence). V lost 2 bases, J lost 8 bases, and 7 bases lay in between.

This clonotype was detected only a few times. This chain links TRBV10-3 with TRBJ2-7, with 7 bases fitting TRBD1. Germline CDR1 and CDR2: ENHRY and SYGVKD. The J segment lost 5 bases and the V segment lost 3 bases, leaving 10 bases of the junction unmatched. This CDR3 has 15 amino acids. The CDR3 DNA sequence: TGTGCCATCAGTGACCTCACAGACAGGGACCACGAGCAGTACTTC. Its protein product is CAISDLTDRDHEQYF.

The chain carries TRBV7-6 and TRBJ1-6; 9 nucleotides align to TRBD1. V gave up 2 bases and J gave up 9 bases; unmatched junction bases: 5. The CDR3 contains 15 residues. Germline V gives CDR1 SGHVS, CDR2 FNYEAQ. The CDR3 nucleotides are TGTGCCAGCAGCTTACGGGGGGGACAGGGTTCACCCCTCCACTTT. Translating gives CASSLRGGQGSPLHF.

This chain uses TRBV6-5 with TRBJ2-1, with D tentatively TRBD2 (5 bases). The germline V gene encodes CDR1 MNHEY and CDR2 SVGAGI. The CDR3 is 15 residues long. With 2 bases removed from V and 6 bases from J, the gap between germline ends came to 14 bases. The CDR3 is CASSYLGAARNEQFF. CDR3 nucleotide sequence: TGTGCCAGCAGTTACCTTGGAGCGGCGCGCAATGAGCAGTTCTTC.

The J gene is TRBJ1-3, the V gene TRBV4-3; perhaps TRBD1 as D (5 bases). The germline V and J ends were trimmed by 2 bases and 0 bases, with 11 bases remaining between them. The CDR3 consists of 16 residues. The germline V gene encodes CDR1 LGHNA and CDR2 YSLEER. Here the CDR3 reads CASSQTQGSSGNTIYF. CDR3 DNA: TGCGCCAGCAGCCAAACCCAGGGTAGCTCTGGAAACACCATATATTTT.

This clonotype was found a few times. CDR3 sequence (DNA): TGTGCCAGCAGCCAAGGAGGGTCGGGGAGCACAGATACGCAGTATTTT. Its translation: CASSQGGSGSTDTQYF. The J gene is TRBJ2-3, the V gene TRBV4-2, with D perhaps matching TRBD2 (5 bases). V was clipped by 1 base and J by 0 bases, with 11 bases between them. The CDR3 covers 16 residues. Germline V CDR1 and CDR2: LGHNA, YNFKEQ.

This clonotype was detected only a few times. The V call is TRBV7-3, the J call TRBJ2-2; TRBD1 matches at 9 bases. After removal of 6 bases from V and 4 bases from J, the junction contained 9 bases not matched to a gene. CDR1 is SGHTA, CDR2 FQGTGA, per germline. The CDR3 is 16 residues long. The CDR3, as DNA: TGTGCCAGCAGTCAGCCGGGACAGGGCGCCACCGGGGAGCTGTTTTTT. The encoded protein is CASSQPGQGATGELFF.

J is TRBJ2-3 and V is TRBV9, with 13 nucleotides matching TRBD2. The germline CDR1 and CDR2 sequences are SGDLS and YYNGEE. The CDR3 totals 15 residues. The V and J ends lost 4 bases and 6 bases, in that order; junction bases with no gene match: 5. The CDR3, as DNA: TGTGCCAGCAGCATCGGGACTAGCGGGGTTGATACGCAGTATTTT. This translates into CASSIGTSGVDTQYF.

The chain recombines TRBV5-6 with TRBJ2-2; D assignment may be TRBD1 or TRBD2 (6 bases each). Germline CDR1 SGHDT, CDR2 YYEEEE. This CDR3 comprises 15 residues. Deletions cut 5 bases from V and 6 bases from J, with 17 bases between. The CDR3: CASSMGGSRAGELFF. The CDR3 DNA follows: TGTGCCAGCAGTATGGGGGGCTCCAGGGCCGGGGAGCTGTTTTTT.

The chain carries TRBV5-4 and TRBJ1-1; maybe TRBD1 (5 bases). Per germline, CDR1 SGHNT and CDR2 YYREEE (reference sequence). The CDR3 contains 14 residues. With 4 bases removed from V and 1 base from J, the gap between germline ends came to 11 bases. This CDR3 is CASSQQDGNTEAFF. The CDR3 DNA sequence: TGTGCCAGCAGCCAACAGGATGGGAACACTGAAGCTTTCTTT. The entire variable domain, with the rest obtained from reference TRBV5-4 and TRBJ1-1, is as follows: ETGVTQSPTHLIKTRGQQVTLRCSSQSGHNTVSWYQQALGQGPQFIFQYYREEENGRGNFPPRFSGLQFPNYSSELNVNALELDDSALYLCASSQQDGNTEAFFGQGTRLTVV.

The V call is TRBV7-3, the J call TRBJ2-3, with 12 positions matching TRBD2. V was clipped by 3 bases and J by 6 bases; unmatched bases: 25. The CDR3 sequence is 22 residues long. The germline gives CDR1 SGHTA, CDR2 FQGTGA. CDR3 DNA: TGTGCCAGCAGCTTTCTTCCCCCGACTAGCGGGAGTGCCTCAGAGTTCAGCGATACGCAGTATTTT. Encoded protein: CASSFLPPTSGSASEFSDTQYF.

The chain links TRBV29-1 to TRBJ2-7; tentative D call: TRBD2 (6 bases). This CDR3 region has 12 residues. Trimming removed 6 bases at V and 7 bases at J, with 16 bases between. Germline values: CDR1 SQVTM, CDR2 ANQGSEA. For the CDR3, the DNA is TGCAGCGTCGCTGGAGGGCTCCAGGAGCAGTACTTC. As protein: CSVAGGLQEQYF.

V gene TRBV6-2 or TRBV6-3 combines with J gene TRBJ1-2; D ambiguous. The CDR3 has 13 residues. Germline lookup yields CDR1 MNHEY and CDR2 SVGEGT. V was pared by 6 bases and J by 0 bases, with 8 bases between. The CDR3 loop is CASSRQANYGYTF. For the CDR3, the DNA is TGTGCCAGCAGCCGTCAAGCTAACTATGGCTACACCTTC.

This clonotype was observed a handful of times. V is TRBV6-5 and J is TRBJ1-2; D remains ambiguous. The germline gives CDR1 MNHEY, CDR2 SVGAGI. The CDR3 is 14 amino acids. V shed 2 bases and J shed 2 bases, with 9 bases lying between them. CDR3 in amino acids: CASSYGRSNYGYTF. The CDR3 nucleotides are TGTGCCAGCAGTTACGGCAGAAGCAACTATGGCTACACCTTC.

The chain uses TRBV12-3 or TRBV12-4 and TRBJ2-7, with no clear D. V lost 4 bases and J lost 2, with 9 bases in between. This CDR3 region has 13 residues. The CDR3 DNA reads TGTGCCAGCAGTTCACTAACCCCCTACGAGCAGTACTTC. Translation gives CASSSLTPYEQYF.

The rearrangement joins TRBV7-2 to TRBJ2-7; a weak D match, TRBD2 (6 bases). Germline values: CDR1 SGHTA, CDR2 FQGNSA. V was shortened by 5 bases and J by 0 bases, with 8 bases between the two germline ends. This CDR3 is 13 amino acids long. Here the CDR3 DNA reads TGTGCCAGCAGCCGGGAGTTCTCCTACGAGCAGTACTTC. The encoded protein is CASSREFSYEQYF. Full variable domain (remainder filled in from reference TRBV7-2 and TRBJ2-7): GAGVSQSPSNKVTEKGKDVELRCDPISGHTALYWYRQSLGQGLEFLIYFQGNSAPDKSGLPSDRFSAERTGGSVSTLTIQRTQQEDSAVYLCASSREFSYEQYFGPGTRLTVT.

This clonotype was seen many times. This chain connects TRBV29-1 to TRBJ2-5; 9 bases line up with TRBD2. The junction had 5 bases not matched to a gene; V was cut back by 6 bases and J by 3 bases. The CDR3 contains 13 residues. Germline V gene sequence: CDR1 SQVTM, CDR2 ANQGSEA. CDR3 in amino acids: CSVGGRAEETQYF. CDR3 bases: TGCAGCGTAGGCGGGAGGGCCGAAGAGACCCAGTACTTC.